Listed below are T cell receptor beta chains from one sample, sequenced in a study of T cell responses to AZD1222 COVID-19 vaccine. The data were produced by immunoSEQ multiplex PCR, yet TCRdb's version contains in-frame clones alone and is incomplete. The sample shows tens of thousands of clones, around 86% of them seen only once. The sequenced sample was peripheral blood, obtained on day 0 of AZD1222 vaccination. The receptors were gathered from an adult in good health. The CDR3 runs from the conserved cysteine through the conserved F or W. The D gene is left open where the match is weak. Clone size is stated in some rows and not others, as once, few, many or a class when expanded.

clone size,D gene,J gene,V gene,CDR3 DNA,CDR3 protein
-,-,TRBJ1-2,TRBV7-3,TGTGCCAGCAGCTTATTCGACCGGGGGAAGGGCTATGGCTACACCTTC,CASSLFDRGKGYGYTF
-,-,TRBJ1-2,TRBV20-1,TGCAGTGCTAAGGAGAACTATGGCTACACCTTC,CSAKENYGYTF
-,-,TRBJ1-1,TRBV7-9,TGTGCCAGCAGCTTAGGACAGCTAATCAACACTGAAGCTTTCTTT,CASSLGQLINTEAFF
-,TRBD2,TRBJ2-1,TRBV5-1,TGCGCCAATTGGGGGGAGGGGCTTCGGTCCTACAATGAGCAGTTCTTC,CANWGEGLRSYNEQFF
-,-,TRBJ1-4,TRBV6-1,TGTGCCAGCAGTGAACGACCTTTCGAAGGGGAAAAACTGTTTTTT,CASSERPFEGEKLFF
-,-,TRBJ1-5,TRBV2,TGTGCCAGCAGTGTTCTGGCAGCTGGTCAGCCCCAGCATTTT,CASSVLAAGQPQHF
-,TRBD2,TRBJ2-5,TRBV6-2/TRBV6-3,TGTGCCAGCAGTTACAGGTCGGGACTAGCGGGGGGTGTTTCGGAGACCCAGTACTTC,CASSYRSGLAGGVSETQYF
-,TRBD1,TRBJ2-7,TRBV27,TGTGCCAGCAGTATCAGGGGGCCCTACGAGCAGTACTTC,CASSIRGPYEQYF
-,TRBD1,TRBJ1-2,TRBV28,TGTGCCAGCAGGGGGACAGGGAGACTCTATGGCTACACCTTC,CASRGTGRLYGYTF
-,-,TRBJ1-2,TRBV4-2,TGTGCCAGCAGCCAAGTTATGTCGGGATCCCATGGCTACACCTTC,CASSQVMSGSHGYTF
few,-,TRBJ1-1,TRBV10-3,TGTGCCATCAGTGAGTCGCTCTTTGAAGCTTTCTTT,CAISESLFEAFF
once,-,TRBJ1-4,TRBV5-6,TGTGCCAGCAGCTACCTAGGGGAAGCTGAAAAACTGTTTTTT,CASSYLGEAEKLFF
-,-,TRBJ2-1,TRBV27,TGTGCCAGCTTTGGGGCCGGATACAATGAGCAGTTCTTC,CASFGAGYNEQFF
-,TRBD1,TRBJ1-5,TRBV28,TGTGCCAGCACTTATCCAACAGGGGTGAGCAATCAGCCCCAGCATTTT,CASTYPTGVSNQPQHF
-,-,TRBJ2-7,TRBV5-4,TGTGCCAGCAGCACCGGGGGAATCTCCTACGAGCAGTACTTC,CASSTGGISYEQYF